A selection of T cell receptor beta chains follows, all from one sample in a study of low-dose radiotherapy and immunotherapy resistance in tumors. From the reads, TCRdb called clonotypes with MiXCR, one entry per CDR3 protein. This repertoire shows around 99,000 distinct CDR3 sequences, 8% to 10% found once; its top ten account for 0.95% to 1.3%. Sequencing was performed on PBMCs, taken before treatment. The receptors stem from a male donor with prostate cancer. CDR3s include the opening cysteine and the closing phenylalanine or tryptophan. Each record gives: CDR3 length, D gene, clone size, V gene, J gene, CDR3 DNA, CDR3 protein. D genes are given only for firm matches. Expanded clones are given a class, and other clones once, few, many or no size at all.

12	-	many	TRBV7-9	TRBJ2-7	TGTGCCAGCAGCTTAGCAGGACCGGAGCAGTACTTC	CASSLAGPEQYF
13	-	many	TRBV19	TRBJ1-2	TGTGCCAGTAATAAGGGACTGAACTATGGCTACACCTTC	CASNKGLNYGYTF
14	-	many	TRBV28	TRBJ2-1	TGTGCCAGCAGTGCTGGAACTCGTCCAAATGAGCAGTTCTTC	CASSAGTRPNEQFF
15	TRBD2	many	TRBV7-6	TRBJ2-1	TGTGCCAGCAGCGAACAGCCAGGCCGGGGGGGTGAGCAGTTCTTC	CASSEQPGRGGEQFF
14	TRBD1	many	TRBV12-3/TRBV12-4	TRBJ1-1	TGTGCCAGCAGCCTCCGACAGGGCTCCACTGAAGCTTTCTTT	CASSLRQGSTEAFF
14	TRBD2	many	TRBV20-1	TRBJ2-3	TGCAGTGCTAGAAGAGCGGGAGAACCAGATACGCAGTATTTT	CSARRAGEPDTQYF
14	-	many	TRBV7-8	TRBJ2-7	TGTGCCAGCAGCTGGGACCGGGGAAACTACGAGCAGTACTTC	CASSWDRGNYEQYF
17	TRBD2	many	TRBV10-3	TRBJ2-6	TGTGCGGCGGGGGGGAGGACGGTAGGCTCTGGGGCCAACGTCCTGACTTTC	CAAGGRTVGSGANVLTF
14	TRBD2	-	TRBV25-1	TRBJ2-7	TGTGCCAGCAGTGGGCGGGGGGGTGACTACGAGCAGTACTTC	CASSGRGGDYEQYF
14	-	-	TRBV28	TRBJ2-7	TGTGCCAGCGCCTCCGGTGCGGCCTGGTACGAGCAGTACTTC	CASASGAAWYEQYF
15	TRBD2	many	TRBV28	TRBJ2-7	TGTGCCAGCAGTCCTCAAGCGGGAGTAAGTTACGAGCAGTACTTC	CASSPQAGVSYEQYF
16	-	many	TRBV5-3	TRBJ2-4	TGTGCCAGAAGCTTGGTGGCTCCTCCGGGCAAAAACATTCAGTACTTC	CARSLVAPPGKNIQYF
14	-	many	TRBV6-5	TRBJ1-2	TGTGCCAGCAGTCTAAAGGCGCAGGGGCACGGCTACACCTTC	CASSLKAQGHGYTF
16	-	many	TRBV4-2	TRBJ2-2	TGTGCCAGCAGCCAAGATGTAGGGTCGAACACCGGGGAGCTGTTTTTT	CASSQDVGSNTGELFF
15	TRBD2	many	TRBV19	TRBJ2-1	TGTGCCAGTAGTCCCGGACTAGCGGGAGGCATTGAGCAGTTCTTC	CASSPGLAGGIEQFF
16	-	many	TRBV27	TRBJ2-6	TGTGCCAGCTTTGGACGGGGGGCCGAAGGGGCCAACGTCCTGACTTTC	CASFGRGAEGANVLTF
15	TRBD2	many	TRBV5-1	TRBJ2-7	TGCGCCAGCAGCTTTAATCTAGCGGGAGGAGTCGAGCAGTACTTC	CASSFNLAGGVEQYF
16	-	many	TRBV20-1	TRBJ1-1	TGCAGCCCTGCTACCGGGGCAGGAAACTTGAACACTGAAGCTTTCTTT	CSPATGAGNLNTEAFF
13	-	many	TRBV19	TRBJ1-4	TGTGCCAGTACCCCTACGGGGGAAGAAAAACTGTTTTTT	CASTPTGEEKLFF
13	-	many	TRBV20-1	TRBJ1-5	TGCAGTGCTCAAACAGGGACGAATCAGCCCCAGCATTTT	CSAQTGTNQPQHF
16	-	many	TRBV4-3	TRBJ1-4	TGCGCCAGCAGCCAAGATCTTTCCAGGGGAAGTGAAAAACTGTTTTTT	CASSQDLSRGSEKLFF
11	-	many	TRBV19	TRBJ1-1	TGTGCCAGTAGCCATACAACTGAAGCTTTCTTT	CASSHTTEAFF
12	-	many	TRBV6-5	TRBJ2-7	TGTGCCAGCAGGGGCGGATTCTACGAGCAGTACTTC	CASRGGFYEQYF
14	-	-	TRBV20-1	TRBJ1-1	TGCAGTGCTGGGGGTGGGACGGTTAACACTGAAGCTTTCTTT	CSAGGGTVNTEAFF
15	TRBD2	many	TRBV9	TRBJ2-7	TGTGCCAGCAGCGCGGGGACCGGGGGGGTTTACGAGCAGTACTTC	CASSAGTGGVYEQYF
15	-	many	TRBV30	TRBJ1-1	TGTGCCTGGAGTGTACCTCGGACATTTTACACTGAAGCTTTCTTT	CAWSVPRTFYTEAFF
18	TRBD2	many	TRBV6-6	TRBJ2-1	TGTGCCAGCAGAGGGACTAGCGGGACCTTGACGGTCTACAATGAGCAGTTCTTC	CASRGTSGTLTVYNEQFF
13	TRBD2	many	TRBV28	TRBJ2-5	TGTGCCAGCAGCTTAAGCGGGAGGCAGACCCAGTACTTC	CASSLSGRQTQYF
13	-	many	TRBV29-1	TRBJ1-1	TGCAGCGTTGATTTCGGGGGGAACACTGAAGCTTTCTTT	CSVDFGGNTEAFF
15	-	many	TRBV19	TRBJ1-3	TGTGCCAGTAGTATGGCAGGGGCGAATGGAAACACCATATATTTT	CASSMAGANGNTIYF
12	-	many	TRBV29-1	TRBJ1-1	TGCAGCGTTGGTACAGGGCTCACTGAAGCTTTCTTT	CSVGTGLTEAFF
15	TRBD1	many	TRBV18	TRBJ1-5	TGTGCCAGCTCAGGGCAGGGGGCGTCGGATCAGCCCCAGCATTTT	CASSGQGASDQPQHF
13	-	many	TRBV18	TRBJ2-5	TGTGCCAGCTCACCACCGGGGGCTGAGACCCAGTACTTC	CASSPPGAETQYF
13	-	-	TRBV19	TRBJ1-2	TGTGCCAGTAGTAGCGGGGGCCGCTATGGCTACACCTTC	CASSSGGRYGYTF